The 2 T cell receptor beta chains presented below share a single source sample, sequenced in a study of somatic mutations in cytotoxic T cells in rheumatoid arthritis. The repertoire was sequenced with immunoSEQ multiplex PCR; TCRdb's copy has only in-frame clones and lacks some. This sample carries tens of thousands of clones, around 83% of them seen once, and the ten largest clones take under 20%. The material sequenced was CD8+ T cells sorted from blood. These receptor sequences come from a woman aged 50 to 65 in good health.

V usage is TRBV4-3 and J usage is TRBJ2-1, with D perhaps matching TRBD2 (5 bases). The CDR3 has 15 residues. Germline CDR1 reads LGHNA; CDR2 reads YSLEER. With 1 base removed from V and 8 bases from J, the gap between germline ends came to 15 bases. CDR3 protein: CASSQVLDSVDEQFF. CDR3 nucleotides: TGCGCCAGCAGCCAAGTCTTGGACTCCGTCGATGAGCAGTTCTTC.

The genes are TRBV4-3 and TRBJ2-6, with D unclear. This CDR3 is 18 amino acids long. V shed 0 bases and J shed 0 bases, with 12 bases lying between them. Looked up from germline, CDR1 is LGHNA and CDR2 is YSLEER. CDR3 in amino acids: CASSQDANLLSGANVLTF. The CDR3 bases are TGCGCCAGCAGCCAAGATGCCAACTTACTCTCTGGGGCCAACGTCCTGACTTTC.